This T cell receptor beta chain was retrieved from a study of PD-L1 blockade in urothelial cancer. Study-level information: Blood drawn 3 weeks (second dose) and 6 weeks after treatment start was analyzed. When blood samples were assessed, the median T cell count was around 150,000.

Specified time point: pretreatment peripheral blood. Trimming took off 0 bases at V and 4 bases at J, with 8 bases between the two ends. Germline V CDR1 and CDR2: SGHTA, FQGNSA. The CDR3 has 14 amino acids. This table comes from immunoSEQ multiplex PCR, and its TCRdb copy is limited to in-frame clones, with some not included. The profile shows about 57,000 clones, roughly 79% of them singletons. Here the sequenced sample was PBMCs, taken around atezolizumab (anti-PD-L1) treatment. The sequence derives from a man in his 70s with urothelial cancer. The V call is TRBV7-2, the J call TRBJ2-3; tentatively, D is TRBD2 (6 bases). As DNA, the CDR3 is TGTGCCAGCAGCTTAGCGGGAGGTGCAGATACGCAGTATTTT. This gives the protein CASSLAGGADTQYF.